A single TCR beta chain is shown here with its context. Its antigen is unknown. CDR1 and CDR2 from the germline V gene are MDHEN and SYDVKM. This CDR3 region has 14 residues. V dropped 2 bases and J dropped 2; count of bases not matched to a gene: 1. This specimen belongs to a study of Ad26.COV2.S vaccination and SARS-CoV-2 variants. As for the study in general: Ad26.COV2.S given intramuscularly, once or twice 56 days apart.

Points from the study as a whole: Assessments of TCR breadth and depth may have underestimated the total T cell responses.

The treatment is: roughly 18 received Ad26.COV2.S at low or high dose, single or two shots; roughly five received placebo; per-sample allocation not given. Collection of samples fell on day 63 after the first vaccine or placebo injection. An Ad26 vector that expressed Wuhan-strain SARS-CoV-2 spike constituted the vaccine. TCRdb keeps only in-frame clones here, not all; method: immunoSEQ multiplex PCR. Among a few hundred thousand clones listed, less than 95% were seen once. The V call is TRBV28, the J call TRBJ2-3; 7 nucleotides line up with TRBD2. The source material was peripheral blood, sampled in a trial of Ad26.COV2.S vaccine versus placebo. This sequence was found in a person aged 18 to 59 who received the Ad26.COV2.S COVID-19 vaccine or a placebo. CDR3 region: CASSLGGVTDTQYF. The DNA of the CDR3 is TGTGCCAGCAGTTTAGGGGGGGTCACAGATACGCAGTATTTT.